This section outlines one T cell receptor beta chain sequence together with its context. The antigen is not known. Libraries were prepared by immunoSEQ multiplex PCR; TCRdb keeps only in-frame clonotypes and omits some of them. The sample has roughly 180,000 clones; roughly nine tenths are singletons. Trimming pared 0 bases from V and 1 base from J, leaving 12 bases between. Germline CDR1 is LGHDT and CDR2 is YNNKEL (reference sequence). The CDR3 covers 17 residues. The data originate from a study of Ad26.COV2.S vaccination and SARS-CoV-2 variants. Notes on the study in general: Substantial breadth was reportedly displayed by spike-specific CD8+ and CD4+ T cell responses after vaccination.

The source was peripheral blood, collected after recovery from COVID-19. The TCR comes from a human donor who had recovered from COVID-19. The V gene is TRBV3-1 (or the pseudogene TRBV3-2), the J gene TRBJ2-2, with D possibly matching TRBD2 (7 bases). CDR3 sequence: CASSQDLGGENTGELFF. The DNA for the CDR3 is TGTGCCAGCAGCCAAGATCTAGGGGGGGAGAACACCGGGGAGCTGTTTTTT.